This paragraph reports one TCR beta chain. Its specificity is not known. The data are from a study of cytomegalovirus exposure and HLA in healthy donors. Study-level points and caveats: No immune exposure information besides CMV serostatus was available.

Primers included in the PCR were 60 Vbeta and 13 Jbeta primers. Clones were sequenced by immunoSEQ multiplex PCR, and TCRdb holds only the in-frame ones, with some missing. Among some 85,000 clones, 65% to 85% were seen once, and the ten largest hold under 2.5%. Germline V lookup: CDR1 MNHEY, CDR2 SMNVEV (reference sequence). V gave up 3 bases and J gave up 0 bases, with 11 bases separating them. The CDR3 runs to 15 residues. The sample taken for sequencing was PBMCs. The chain is built from TRBV27 and TRBJ1-1, with D tentatively TRBD1 (5 bases). This clonotype was sampled from a man aged 18 to 29 in good health and CMV-seronegative. The CDR3 sequence is CASSLGQTLNTEAFF. The CDR3 DNA is TGTGCCAGCAGTTTGGGGCAAACGCTGAACACTGAAGCTTTCTTT.